This T cell receptor (beta chain) was captured in a study of blood T cell repertoires in COVID-19. Study-level background: Samples taken during acute and convalescent COVID-19 were collected in the United States, Italy and Spain. Nucleic acid was either cDNA or gDNA, and it came from T cells, B-cell-depleted T cells, or PBMCs.

Germline V gives CDR1 MDHEN, CDR2 SYDVKM. This CDR3 is 16 amino acids long. The ends were cut back, 2 bases at V and 0 bases at J, with 11 bases in the middle. Method: immunoSEQ multiplex PCR; TCRdb's copy keeps in-frame clones and lacks some. The table shows about 90,000 clones, with approximately 90% occurring only once. This clone appeared a single time. This clonotype was obtained from a male donor with acute or convalescent COVID-19. Input material: peripheral blood. The gene calls are TRBV28 and TRBJ1-3, with D hard to call. CDR3 loop: CASSLIPDASGNTIYF. The CDR3 nucleotides read TGTGCCAGCAGTTTAATCCCAGATGCCTCTGGAAACACCATATATTTT.